This is a list of T cell receptor beta chains from one sample in a study of response to subunit inactivated influenza vaccine. TCRdb processed the RT-PCR reads anew with MiXCR; each CDR3 protein has one entry. The repertoire holds 700,000 to 900,000 distinct CDR3 sequences, with approximately 22% as singletons. Specimen: PBMCs from blood, collected 4 to 6 days after vaccination. The receptors here all came from a man aged 45-60 years who received an inactivated influenza vaccine. The CDR3 runs from the conserved cysteine through the conserved F or W. D genes are given only for firm matches. Size values are once, few and many counts, or a class for expanded clones, and some rows have none.

size	D	V	J	CDR3	DNA
many	.	TRBV29-1	TRBJ2-7	CSAQTRNNYEQYF	TGCAGCGCTCAGACTAGGAACAACTACGAGCAGTACTTC
once	.	TRBV30	TRBJ1-1	CAWSVPRRQNTEAFF	TGTGCCTGGAGTGTACCCCGCAGACAGAACACTGAAGCTTTCTTT
few	TRBD2	TRBV20-1	TRBJ2-1	CSARAGGPGNEQFF	TGCAGTGCTAGAGCGGGAGGGCCGGGCAATGAGCAGTTCTTC
.	.	TRBV4-3	TRBJ1-5	CASSQAWGGGNQPQHF	TGCGCCAGCAGCCAAGCCTGGGGAGGGGGCAATCAGCCCCAGCATTTT
.	.	TRBV28	TRBJ2-3	CASRRGLITDTQYF	TGTGCCAGCAGACGAGGACTGATCACAGATACGCAGTATTTT
.	TRBD1	TRBV7-3	TRBJ2-2	CASSSSGTGVTGELFF	TGTGCCAGCAGCTCCTCCGGGACAGGGGTAACCGGGGAGCTGTTTTTT
few	.	TRBV12-3/TRBV12-4	TRBJ1-1	CASSFRKGTNTEAFF	TGTGCCAGCAGTTTTCGAAAGGGGACTAACACTGAAGCTTTCTTT
.	.	TRBV7-2	TRBJ2-3	CASSLGSISTDTQYF	TGTGCCAGCAGCCTTGGGAGCATTAGCACAGATACGCAGTATTTT
few	.	TRBV11-2	TRBJ1-1	CASSFGQPLGMNTEAFF	TGTGCCAGCAGCTTCGGTCAGCCCCTCGGGATGAACACTGAAGCTTTCTTT
few	.	TRBV5-1	TRBJ1-1	CASSGGGSEAFF	TGCGCCAGCAGCGGAGGGGGTAGTGAAGCTTTCTTT
.	TRBD1	TRBV20-1	TRBJ1-1	CSARTDRAYTEAFF	TGCAGTGCTCGAACAGACAGGGCGTACACTGAAGCTTTCTTT
few	.	TRBV7-2	TRBJ1-6	CASSLEGLRDSPLHF	TGTGCCAGCAGCTTAGAGGGTTTAAGGGATTCACCCCTCCACTTT
.	.	TRBV12-5	TRBJ2-1	CASGLTSYNEQFF	TGTGCTAGTGGTTTAACCTCCTACAATGAGCAGTTCTTC
.	TRBD1	TRBV5-1	TRBJ2-5	CASSSGTAYQETQYF	TGCGCCAGCAGCTCCGGGACAGCGTACCAAGAGACCCAGTACTTC
many	.	TRBV4-2	TRBJ2-7	CASSQGSLGARNEQYF	TGTGCCAGCAGCCAAGGCAGTTTGGGGGCACGGAACGAGCAGTACTTC
.	.	TRBV7-9	TRBJ2-1	CASSLEGHTTEQFF	TGTGCCAGCAGCTTAGAGGGACACACCACTGAGCAGTTCTTC
.	TRBD2	TRBV12-3/TRBV12-4	TRBJ2-3	CASSLAGWGGSGGSKDTQYF	TGTGCCAGCAGTTTAGCGGGGTGGGGTGGTAGCGGGGGGTCTAAAGATACGCAGTATTTT
.	TRBD1	TRBV6-5	TRBJ2-2	CASSWGQENTGELFF	TGTGCCAGCAGTTGGGGACAGGAGAACACCGGGGAGCTGTTTTTT
few	TRBD1	TRBV11-2	TRBJ2-7	CASSLTLTMAGTGGSYEQYF	TGTGCCAGCAGCCTGACGCTTACCATGGCCGGGACAGGGGGGTCCTACGAGCAGTACTTC
.	.	TRBV6-1	TRBJ2-5	CASSSQGGVETQYF	TGTGCCAGCAGCTCACAGGGAGGGGTTGAGACCCAGTACTTC
.	.	TRBV7-3	TRBJ2-2	CASSLTRTSKATGELFF	TGTGCCAGCAGCTTAACGAGGACCTCAAAGGCAACCGGGGAGCTGTTTTTT
.	TRBD1	TRBV9	TRBJ2-1	CASSVQAGGYNEQFF	TGTGCCAGCAGCGTCCAGGCAGGGGGTTACAATGAGCAGTTCTTC
.	TRBD2	TRBV20-1	TRBJ2-1	CSARQLAGDRNEQFF	TGCAGTGCTAGACAACTAGCGGGAGACCGCAATGAGCAGTTCTTC
few	TRBD1	TRBV7-9	TRBJ2-2	CASSHGRGPTGELFF	TGTGCCAGCAGCCATGGCAGGGGGCCCACCGGGGAGCTGTTTTTT
.	.	TRBV7-8	TRBJ1-5	CASSLGSAAPQHF	TGTGCCAGCAGCTTAGGATCGGCAGCGCCCCAGCATTTT
few	.	TRBV4-3	TRBJ2-1	CASSPVRTVGGEQFF	TGCGCCAGCAGCCCCGTGCGGACAGTAGGGGGTGAGCAGTTCTTC
few	.	TRBV24-1	TRBJ2-3	CATSETGTSTDTQYF	TGTGCCACCAGTGAGACCGGGACTAGCACAGATACGCAGTATTTT
few	TRBD2	TRBV28	TRBJ2-7	CASISGSLRSYEQYF	TGTGCCAGCATCAGCGGGAGTCTTAGGTCCTACGAGCAGTACTTC
few	.	TRBV20-1	TRBJ1-6	CSAREQQNNSPLHF	TGCAGTGCTAGAGAACAGCAAAATAATTCACCCCTCCACTTT
.	.	TRBV12-3/TRBV12-4	TRBJ1-1	CASSPDRRNTEAFF	TGTGCCAGCAGTCCTGACAGGAGGAACACTGAAGCTTTCTTT
.	.	TRBV15	TRBJ2-7	CATSRDWGYEQYF	TGTGCCACCAGCAGAGATTGGGGTTACGAGCAGTACTTC
.	TRBD1	TRBV28	TRBJ2-7	CASNLGTEEYEQYF	TGTGCCAGCAACCTCGGGACAGAGGAATACGAGCAGTACTTC
few	TRBD1	TRBV10-3	TRBJ1-6	CAISEDRGSPLHF	TGTGCCATCAGTGAGGACAGGGGATCACCCCTCCACTTT
.	TRBD1	TRBV18	TRBJ2-7	CASSEPGQGFEQYF	TGTGCCAGCTCGGAACCGGGACAGGGTTTCGAGCAGTACTTC
.	TRBD2	TRBV11-1	TRBJ2-2	CASNPTSGGPNTGELFF	TGTGCCAGCAACCCGACTAGCGGGGGACCGAACACCGGGGAGCTGTTTTTT
few	.	TRBV5-1	TRBJ1-6	CASSSRSNSPLHF	TGCGCCAGCAGCTCCAGATCAAATTCACCCCTCCACTTT
few	TRBD1	TRBV4-3	TRBJ2-7	CASSQGRGLAYEQYF	TGCGCCAGCAGCCAAGGCAGGGGGCTAGCCTACGAGCAGTACTTC
few	.	TRBV12-3/TRBV12-4	TRBJ2-5	CASSPSSGVRLEETQYF	TGTGCCAGCAGTCCCTCCTCAGGGGTACGGTTGGAGGAGACCCAGTACTTC
.	TRBD1	TRBV20-1	TRBJ1-2	CSAQWTGGNYGYTF	TGCAGTGCCCAATGGACAGGGGGGAACTATGGCTACACCTTC
few	TRBD2	TRBV25-1	TRBJ2-1	CASSGLAGNNEQFF	TGTGCCAGCAGTGGACTAGCGGGCAACAATGAGCAGTTCTTC
.	.	TRBV27	TRBJ1-1	CASSRRGGATEAFF	TGTGCCAGCAGCCGCCGTGGGGGGGCCACTGAAGCTTTCTTT
many	TRBD2	TRBV6-5	TRBJ2-7	CASSYKLPSGGSEQYF	TGTGCCAGCAGTTACAAGTTGCCTAGCGGGGGCTCCGAGCAGTACTTC
.	.	TRBV2	TRBJ2-2	CASKVRLGTGELFF	TGTGCCAGCAAAGTCCGCCTGGGCACCGGGGAGCTGTTTTTT
few	TRBD1	TRBV6-2/TRBV6-3	TRBJ2-5	CASRPGTGIQETQYF	TGTGCCAGCAGGCCCGGGACAGGCATCCAAGAGACCCAGTACTTC
few	.	TRBV6-4	TRBJ2-1	CASSVSRSSYNEQFF	TGTGCCAGCAGTGTTTCCCGATCCTCCTACAATGAGCAGTTCTTC
.	.	TRBV25-1	TRBJ1-6	CASSEAQGDSPLHF	TGTGCCAGCAGTGAAGCACAGGGAGACTCACCCCTCCACTTT
few	.	TRBV4-2	TRBJ2-7	CASSQDPVNPYEQYF	TGTGCCAGCAGCCAAGATCCCGTCAACCCCTACGAGCAGTACTTC
.	.	TRBV2	TRBJ2-7	CASRTLGGEYEQYF	TGTGCCAGCCGTACTCTGGGCGGGGAGTACGAGCAGTACTTC
few	.	TRBV6-2/TRBV6-3	TRBJ1-1	CASSYVGGTEAFF	TGTGCCAGCAGTTACGTGGGGGGCACTGAAGCTTTCTTT
many	.	TRBV7-2	TRBJ2-1	CASSPQTGYNEQFF	TGTGCCAGCAGCCCACAGACAGGCTACAATGAGCAGTTCTTC
.	TRBD1	TRBV29-1	TRBJ1-5	CSVVLTGGSNQPQHF	TGCAGCGTTGTCCTGACAGGGGGAAGCAATCAGCCCCAGCATTTT
few	TRBD1	TRBV5-1	TRBJ2-1	CASSPLSAGQVQFF	TGCGCCAGCAGCCCCCTTTCTGCAGGACAGGTTCAGTTCTTC
many	TRBD1	TRBV12-3/TRBV12-4	TRBJ2-7	CASSLRQGAGEQYF	TGTGCCAGCAGTTTACGACAGGGGGCTGGCGAGCAGTACTTC